This T cell receptor (beta chain) was observed in a study of blood T cell repertoires in COVID-19. Study in general: Specimens from acute and convalescent COVID-19 originated in the United States, Italy and Spain. In each case, the material was cDNA or gDNA derived from T cells, B-cell-depleted T cells, or PBMCs.

Per the authors' pipeline: Nucleated cell number was recorded as an estimate derived from reference gene primer amplification. Produced via immunoSEQ multiplex PCR; TCRdb's table is partial and in-frame only. The DNA gave D and trimming, while V, J and clone size come from that table. Of 95,000 to 120,000 clones listed, roughly 88% were seen once; the top ten hold around 2%. V gave up 2 bases and J gave up 4 bases, with 9 bases separating them. The CDR3 covers 15 residues. Per the germline V gene, CDR1 is MNHEY and CDR2 is SVGAGI. Material: peripheral blood. The sequence derives from a human donor in a cohort sampled during active COVID-19. V usage is TRBV6-5 and J usage is TRBJ2-6; D might be TRBD1 (5 bases). The chain's CDR3 is CASSYQGSGANVLTF. CDR3 nucleotide sequence: TGTGCCAGCAGTTACCAGGGATCCGGGGCCAACGTCCTGACTTTC.